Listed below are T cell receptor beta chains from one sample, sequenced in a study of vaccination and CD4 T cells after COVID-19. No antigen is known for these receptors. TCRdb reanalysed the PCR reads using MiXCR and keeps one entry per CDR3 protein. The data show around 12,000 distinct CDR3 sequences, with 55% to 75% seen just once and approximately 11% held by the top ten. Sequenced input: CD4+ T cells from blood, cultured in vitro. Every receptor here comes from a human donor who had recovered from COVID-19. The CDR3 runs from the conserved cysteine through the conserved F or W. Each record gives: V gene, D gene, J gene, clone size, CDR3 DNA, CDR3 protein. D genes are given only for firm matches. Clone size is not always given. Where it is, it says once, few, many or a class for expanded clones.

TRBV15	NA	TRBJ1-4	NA	TGTGCCACCAGCAGAGATGCCGGTGGGGAAAAACTGTTTTTT	CATSRDAGGEKLFF
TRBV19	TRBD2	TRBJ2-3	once	TGTGCCAGTAGTATTCTAGCGGGAGGAACAGATACGCAGTATTTT	CASSILAGGTDTQYF
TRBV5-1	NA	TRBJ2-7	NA	TGCGCCAGCAGCTTTGGTAATGGGGGCTCCTACGAGCAGTACTTC	CASSFGNGGSYEQYF
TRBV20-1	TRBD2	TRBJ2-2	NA	TGCAGTGCTAGAGGGGCGGGAGACGTTCCCGGGGAGCTGTTTTTT	CSARGAGDVPGELFF
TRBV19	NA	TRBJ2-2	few	TGTGCCAGTAGGGTCATGGTAGCGACATACACCGGGGAGCTGTTTTTT	CASRVMVATYTGELFF
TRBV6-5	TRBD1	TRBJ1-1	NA	TGTGCCAGCAGTTACTACCGGACAGGGCTAGGAACTGAAGCTTTCTTT	CASSYYRTGLGTEAFF
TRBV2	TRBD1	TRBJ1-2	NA	TGTGCCAGCAACCCGACAGGGGGCTCTGCTAACTATGGCTACACCTTC	CASNPTGGSANYGYTF
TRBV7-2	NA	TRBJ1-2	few	TGTGCCAGCAGCCGTACGGGGGCTCCGTATGGCTACACCTTC	CASSRTGAPYGYTF
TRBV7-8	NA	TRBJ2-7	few	TGTGCCAGCAGCTATGGGGGGAGTAGATACGAGCAGTACTTC	CASSYGGSRYEQYF
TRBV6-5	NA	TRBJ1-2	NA	TGTGCCAGCAGTTCCCAGTATTACGAAGCTAACTATGGCTACACCTTC	CASSSQYYEANYGYTF
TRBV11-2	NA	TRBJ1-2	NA	TGTGCCAGCAGCTTAGGGCGTGATGGCTACACCTTC	CASSLGRDGYTF
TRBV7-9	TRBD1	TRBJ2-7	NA	TGTGCCAGCAGCCGAACCCTGGGACAGTTGCACGAGCAGTACTTC	CASSRTLGQLHEQYF
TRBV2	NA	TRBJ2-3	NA	TGTGCCAGCAGTGAAGGGACGCCTTACACAGATACGCAGTATTTT	CASSEGTPYTDTQYF
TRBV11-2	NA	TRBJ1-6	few	TGTGCCAGCAGCTTAGGGGTCGCCGGGAATTCACCCCTCCACTTT	CASSLGVAGNSPLHF
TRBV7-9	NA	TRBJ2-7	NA	TGTGCCAGCAGCTTAAACTCAGGTTCACCCGAGCAGTACTTC	CASSLNSGSPEQYF
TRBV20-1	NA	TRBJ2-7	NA	TGCAGTGCTAGAGGGTCCTCAGACTACGAGCAGTACTTC	CSARGSSDYEQYF
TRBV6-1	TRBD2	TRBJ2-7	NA	TGTGCCACAACGGAAGGACTAGCGGGGGTTCAGTACTTC	CATTEGLAGVQYF
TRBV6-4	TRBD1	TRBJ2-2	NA	TGTGCCAGTAACCCGGGACAGGGTCGTCCCAACACCGGGGAGCTGTTTTTT	CASNPGQGRPNTGELFF
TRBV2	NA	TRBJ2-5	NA	TGTGCCAGCAGTTCCCAACTTAAAACCCAGTACTTC	CASSSQLKTQYF
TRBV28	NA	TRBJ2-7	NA	TGTGCCAGCAGTCGGTATGAGGAGAGGCAGTACTTC	CASSRYEERQYF
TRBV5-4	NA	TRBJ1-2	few	TGTGCCAGCAGCTTGGTTGGGGCAGGGCAAGGCTACACCTTC	CASSLVGAGQGYTF
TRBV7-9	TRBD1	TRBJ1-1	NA	TGTGCCAGCAGCCATCGGACAGGGTTTGAAGCTTTCTTT	CASSHRTGFEAFF
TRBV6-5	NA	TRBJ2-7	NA	TGTGCCAGCAGTTACTCAGGCAGGCGTACCTACGAGCAGTACTTC	CASSYSGRRTYEQYF
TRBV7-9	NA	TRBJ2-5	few	TGTGCCAGCGGGGGTCAGAAGACCCAGTACTTC	CASGGQKTQYF
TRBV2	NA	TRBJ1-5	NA	TGTGCCAGCAGTGACCGCAGTAGCAATCAGCCCCAGCATTTT	CASSDRSSNQPQHF
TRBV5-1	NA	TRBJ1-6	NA	TGCGCCAGCAGCTGGGCCGGGACCGAGAATTCGCCCCTCCACTTT	CASSWAGTENSPLHF
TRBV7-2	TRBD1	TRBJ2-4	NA	TGTGCCAGCAGCTTAGGACAGGGGGCGGACATTCAGTACTTC	CASSLGQGADIQYF
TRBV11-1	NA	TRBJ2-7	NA	TGTGCCAGCAGCCACGACTCCGTATTCGAGCAGTACTTT	CASSHDSVFEQYF
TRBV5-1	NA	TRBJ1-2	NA	TGCGCCAGCAGCAAAGGGGGGGACTATGGCTACACCTTC	CASSKGGDYGYTF
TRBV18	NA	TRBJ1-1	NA	TGTGCCAGCTCACCACATACGTCCACTGAAGCTTTCTTT	CASSPHTSTEAFF
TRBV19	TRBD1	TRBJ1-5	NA	TGTGCCAGTAGTAGGACAGGGAACTATATAGCCAATCAGCCCCAGCATTTT	CASSRTGNYIANQPQHF
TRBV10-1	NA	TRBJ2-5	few	TGCGCCAGCAGTGAGGGACACCAAGAGACCCAGTACTTC	CASSEGHQETQYF
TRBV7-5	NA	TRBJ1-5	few	NA	CISVPEASGRIGNQPQHF
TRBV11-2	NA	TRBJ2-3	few	TGTGCCAGCGTTGGGGCCAGTCCCACAGATACGCAGTATTTT	CASVGASPTDTQYF
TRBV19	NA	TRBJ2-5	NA	TGTGCCAGTTCAGGTTATTCCCAAGAGACCCAGTACTTC	CASSGYSQETQYF
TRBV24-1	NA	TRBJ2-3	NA	TGTGCCACCAGTGATTCGGGAGCCGCTAGCACAGATACGCAGTATTTT	CATSDSGAASTDTQYF
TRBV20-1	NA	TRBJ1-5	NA	TGCAGTGCTAAGGGGGGGGTGCGGCCCCAGCATTTT	CSAKGGVRPQHF
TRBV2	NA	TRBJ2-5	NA	TGTGCCAGCAGTGAAGGTGGTGGAGGGGGAGGAGAGACCCAGTACTTC	CASSEGGGGGGETQYF
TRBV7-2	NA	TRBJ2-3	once	TGTGCCAGCAGCTTAAATCAGAACACAGATACGCAGTATTTT	CASSLNQNTDTQYF
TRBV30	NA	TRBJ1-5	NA	TGTGCCTGGAGTGTAGGCAGGGGACTTTATAGCAATCAGCCCCAGCATTTT	CAWSVGRGLYSNQPQHF
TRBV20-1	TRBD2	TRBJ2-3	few	TGCAGTGCTAGCCCGTTAGCGGGACCGCCAACAGATACGCAGTATTTT	CSASPLAGPPTDTQYF
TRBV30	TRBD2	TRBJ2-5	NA	TGTGCCTGGAGTAGGGGAGGGAGAGAGACCCAGTACTTC	CAWSRGGRETQYF
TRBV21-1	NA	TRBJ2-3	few	TGTGCCAGCAGCACCGAGGACTGCACAGATACGCAGTATTTT	CASSTEDCTDTQYF
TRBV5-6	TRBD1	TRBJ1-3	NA	TGTGCCAGCAGCTCACTCTCCGGGACAGGGACCGGAAACACCATATATTTT	CASSSLSGTGTGNTIYF
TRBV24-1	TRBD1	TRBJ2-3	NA	TGTGCCACCAGTGATTTGCAAGGGGACAGGGTCGATACGCAGTATTTT	CATSDLQGDRVDTQYF
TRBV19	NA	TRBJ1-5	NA	TGTGCCAGTAGTATACCGGGGATATCCCCCGAGAATCAGCCCCAGCATTTT	CASSIPGISPENQPQHF
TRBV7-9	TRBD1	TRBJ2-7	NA	TGTGCCAGCAGCTTAGGGGACAGGGGGCGCCCGATGGCCTACGAGCAGTACTTC	CASSLGDRGRPMAYEQYF
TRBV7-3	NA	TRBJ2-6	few	TGTGCCAGCAGCTTATATAACTCTGGGGCCAACGTCCTGACTTTC	CASSLYNSGANVLTF
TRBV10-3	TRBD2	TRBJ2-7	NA	TGTGCCATCAGTGGTTCGGGAGGCACTCTCTACGAGCAGTACTTC	CAISGSGGTLYEQYF
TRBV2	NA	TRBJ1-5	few	TGTGCCAGCAGCCGAAGTGCGCGGGACAATCAGCCCCAGCATTTT	CASSRSARDNQPQHF
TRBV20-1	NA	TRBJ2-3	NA	TGCAGTGCCGATACCGGGCCAACCATAACCACAGATACGCAGTATTTT	CSADTGPTITTDTQYF
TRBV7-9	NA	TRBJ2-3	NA	TGTGCCAGCAGCCAGGGAGATACGCAGTATTTT	CASSQGDTQYF
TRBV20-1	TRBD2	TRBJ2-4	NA	TGCAGTGCCAGGAAACTAGCGGGAGAGGGGAGCATTCAGTACTTC	CSARKLAGEGSIQYF
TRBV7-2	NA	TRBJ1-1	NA	TGTGCCAGCAGCGGACCGGGACAGAACACTGAAGCTTTCTTT	CASSGPGQNTEAFF
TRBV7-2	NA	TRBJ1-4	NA	TGTGCCAGCAGCCCGAGGGACGGGGAAAAACTGTTTTTT	CASSPRDGEKLFF
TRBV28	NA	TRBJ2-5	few	TGTGCCAGCAGAGGGCATCTGAACCAAGAGACCCAGTACTTC	CASRGHLNQETQYF
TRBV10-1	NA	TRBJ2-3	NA	TGCGCCAGCAGGAGCGTGCTGAGCGGACCTAGCACAGATACGCAGTATTTT	CASRSVLSGPSTDTQYF
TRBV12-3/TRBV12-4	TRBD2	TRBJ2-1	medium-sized	TGTGCCAGCCGAAGAGCGGGAGTCGTACACAATGAGCAGTTCTTC	CASRRAGVVHNEQFF
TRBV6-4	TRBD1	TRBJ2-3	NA	TGTGCCAGCAGTGACTCGCAGGGGGCAGATACGCAGTATTTT	CASSDSQGADTQYF